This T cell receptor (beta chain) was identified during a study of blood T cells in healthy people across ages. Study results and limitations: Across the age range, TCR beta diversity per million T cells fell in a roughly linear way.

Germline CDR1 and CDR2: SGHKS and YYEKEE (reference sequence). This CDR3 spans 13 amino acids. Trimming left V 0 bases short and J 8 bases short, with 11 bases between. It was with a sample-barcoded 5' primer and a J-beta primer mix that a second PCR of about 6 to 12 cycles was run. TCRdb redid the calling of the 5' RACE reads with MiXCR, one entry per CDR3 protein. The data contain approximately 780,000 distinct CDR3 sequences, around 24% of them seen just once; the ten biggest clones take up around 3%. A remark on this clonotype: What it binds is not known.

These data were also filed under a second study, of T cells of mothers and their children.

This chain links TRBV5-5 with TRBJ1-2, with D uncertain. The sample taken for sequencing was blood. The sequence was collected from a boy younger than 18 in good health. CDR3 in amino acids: CASSLVTVEGYTF. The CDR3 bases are TGTGCCAGCAGCTTGGTTACAGTTGAGGGCTACACCTTC.